Sequencing of this T cell receptor (beta chain) was carried out in a study of siplizumab effects on memory and regulatory T cells. General study results and limits: A naive or memory phenotype could not be assigned to roughly 80-96% of the proliferating CD4+ or CD8+ clones. Memory cells seemed less diverse than naive T cells, which seemed major alloresponse contributors.

Repertoires were generated with immunoSEQ multiplex PCR, while TCRdb's copy carries only in-frame clones and drops some. Of 75,000 to 100,000 clones listed, around 94% are singletons. Concerning this clone itself: The antigen remains unidentified.

V lost 1 base and J 0 bases, leaving 9 bases between the germline ends. There are 15 residues in the CDR3. Germline CDR1 and CDR2: LNHDA and SQIVND (reference sequence). The sequenced sample consisted of non-Treg CD4+ T cells sorted from blood. The chain employs TRBV19 and TRBJ1-1; D remains ambiguous. The sequence was obtained from a human donor in good health. CDR3 sequence: CASSIGETVNTEAFF. In DNA form, the CDR3 reads TGTGCCAGTAGTATAGGTGAGACGGTGAACACTGAAGCTTTCTTT.